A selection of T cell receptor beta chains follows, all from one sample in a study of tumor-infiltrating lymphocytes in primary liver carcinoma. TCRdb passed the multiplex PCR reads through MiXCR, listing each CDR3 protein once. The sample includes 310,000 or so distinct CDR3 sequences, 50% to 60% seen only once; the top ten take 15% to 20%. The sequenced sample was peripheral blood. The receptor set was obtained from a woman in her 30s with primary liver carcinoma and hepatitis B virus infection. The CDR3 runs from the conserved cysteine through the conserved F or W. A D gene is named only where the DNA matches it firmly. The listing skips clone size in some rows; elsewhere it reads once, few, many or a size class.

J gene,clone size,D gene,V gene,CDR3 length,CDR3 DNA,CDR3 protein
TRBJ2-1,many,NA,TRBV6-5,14,TGTGCCAGCAGTAGACAAGTGGTTGGCAATGAGCAGTTCTTC,CASSRQVVGNEQFF
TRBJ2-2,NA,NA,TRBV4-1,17,TGCGCCAGCAGCCAAGAGTCATCAAATGCAGGCACCGGGGAGCTGTTTTTT,CASSQESSNAGTGELFF
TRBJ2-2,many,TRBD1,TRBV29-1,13,TGCAGCGTTTGGACAGGGGAAGCCGGGGAGCTGTTTTTT,CSVWTGEAGELFF
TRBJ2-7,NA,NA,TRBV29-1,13,TGCAGCGTTACCGGGAGCATGGGCTACGGGCAGTACTTC,CSVTGSMGYGQYF
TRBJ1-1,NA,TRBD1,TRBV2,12,TGTGCCAGCACGTGGACAGGAACTGAAGCTTTCTTT,CASTWTGTEAFF
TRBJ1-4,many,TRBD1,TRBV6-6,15,TGTGCCAGCAGTTACTACGGACAGGGCGGTGAAAAACTGTTTTTT,CASSYYGQGGEKLFF
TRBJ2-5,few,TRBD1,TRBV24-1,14,TGTGCCACCAGTGAAGGGGGCGCCGGGGAGACCCAGTACTTC,CATSEGGAGETQYF
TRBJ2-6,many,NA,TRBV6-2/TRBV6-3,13,TGTGCCACCCAGGGTTCTGGGGCCAACGTCCTGACTTTC,CATQGSGANVLTF
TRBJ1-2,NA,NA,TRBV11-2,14,TGTGCCAGCACCCCGATAGGGAGCGACTATGGCTACACCTTC,CASTPIGSDYGYTF
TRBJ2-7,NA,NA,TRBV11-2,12,TGTCCCAGCAGCGACGGGTCCTACGAGCGGTACTTC,CPSSDGSYERYF
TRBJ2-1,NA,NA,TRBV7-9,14,TGTGCCAGCAGCTTAACCGCCGGTGCGTCTGAGCAGTTCTTC,CASSLTAGASEQFF
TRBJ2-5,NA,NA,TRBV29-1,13,TGTAGCGCTTCAGGGGGCGGGGGAGAGGCCCAGTACTTC,CSASGGGGEAQYF
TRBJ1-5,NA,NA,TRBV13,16,TGTGCCAGCAGCTTACAGCGGGAGTGGTCTTCAGATACGCAGCATTTT,CASSLQREWSSDTQHF
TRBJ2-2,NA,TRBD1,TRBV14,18,TGTGCCAGCAGCCTCCTGGGACAGGGGAAAAGGAACACCGGGGAGCTGTTTTTT,CASSLLGQGKRNTGELFF
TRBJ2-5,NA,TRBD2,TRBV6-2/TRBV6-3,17,TGTGCCAACAGTAATCCAACCGGGACTAGCGGTTTGAAGACCCAGTACTTC,CANSNPTGTSGLKTQYF
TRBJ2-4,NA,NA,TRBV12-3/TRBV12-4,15,TGTGCCAGCAGTTTTCAGGGTTGGGCCAAAAACATTCAGTACTTC,CASSFQGWAKNIQYF
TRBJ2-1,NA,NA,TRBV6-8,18,TGTGCCAGCAAAATACGAGACTACACATTGAGCTCCTACAATGAGCAGTTCTTC,CASKIRDYTLSSYNEQFF
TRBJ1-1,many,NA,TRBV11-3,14,TGTGCCAGCAGATCCAGGAAGATGAACACTGAAGCTTTCTTT,CASRSRKMNTEAFF
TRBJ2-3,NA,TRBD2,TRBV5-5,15,TGTGCCAGCAGCTTTACTAGCGGGATAACAAATACACAGTATTTT,CASSFTSGITNTQYF
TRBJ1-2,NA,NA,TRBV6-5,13,TGTGCCAGCAGGACGAACAGTAACTATGGCTACACCTTC,CASRTNSNYGYTF